Listed below are T cell receptor beta chains from one sample, sequenced in a study of technical replicates of blood from several donors. Clones were sequenced by immunoSEQ multiplex PCR, and TCRdb holds only the in-frame ones, with some missing. The sample has 70,000 to 95,000 clones; around 97% are singletons. Sequenced material: T cells isolated from PBMCs. The receptors come from a human donor in good health. CDR3s include the opening cysteine and the closing phenylalanine or tryptophan.

v_call: TRBV27
j_call: TRBJ1-1
cdr3_aa: CASSLSYRGLAFF

v_call: TRBV2
j_call: TRBJ1-2
cdr3_aa: CASSDHRGDYGYTF

v_call: TRBV4-1
j_call: TRBJ1-2
cdr3_aa: CASSQEAGRPPGYTF

v_call: TRBV4-3
j_call: TRBJ2-5
cdr3_aa: CASSQTGAETQYF

v_call: TRBV7-2
j_call: TRBJ2-5
cdr3_aa: CASSLVGTQETQYF

v_call: TRBV6-5
j_call: TRBJ2-1
cdr3_aa: CASSWAGDNEQFF

v_call: TRBV9
j_call: TRBJ2-7
cdr3_aa: CASSVNTGTYEQYF

v_call: TRBV20-1
j_call: TRBJ2-4
cdr3_aa: CSASIGALEYF

v_call: TRBV21-1
j_call: TRBJ1-5
cdr3_aa: CASSNSWGGNQPQHF

v_call: TRBV5-1
j_call: TRBJ1-5
cdr3_aa: CASSLAGGNQPQHF

v_call: TRBV4-1
j_call: TRBJ2-5
cdr3_aa: CASSQALGRELGETQYF

v_call: TRBV10-3
j_call: TRBJ2-7
cdr3_aa: CATTGGLAGTSGVGEQYF

v_call: TRBV5-1
j_call: TRBJ2-2
cdr3_aa: CASSTGQVQSGELFF

v_call: TRBV7-3
j_call: TRBJ2-1
cdr3_aa: CASSRTGTPLNEQFF

v_call: TRBV21-1
j_call: TRBJ1-5
cdr3_aa: CASSKGARDNNQPQHF

v_call: TRBV4-3
j_call: TRBJ2-1
cdr3_aa: CASSQEPLVGLAGTYNEQFF

v_call: TRBV11-1
j_call: TRBJ1-1
cdr3_aa: CASSFRGPRDTEAFF

v_call: TRBV25-1
j_call: TRBJ1-1
cdr3_aa: CASSGEDRVMDTEAFF

v_call: TRBV7-9
j_call: TRBJ2-3
cdr3_aa: CASSPGQGVTDTQYF

v_call: TRBV9
j_call: TRBJ2-7
cdr3_aa: CASSAWSGRGEQYF

v_call: TRBV6-6
j_call: TRBJ2-2
cdr3_aa: CASSYRDRPTGELFF

v_call: TRBV27
j_call: TRBJ2-1
cdr3_aa: CASRIAGGIYNEQFF

v_call: TRBV19
j_call: TRBJ2-7
cdr3_aa: CASSIAAGEGYEQYF

v_call: TRBV28
j_call: TRBJ1-2
cdr3_aa: CASSFPYEGKYGYTF

v_call: TRBV30
j_call: TRBJ1-1
cdr3_aa: CAWSGQAYTEAFF

v_call: TRBV7-9
j_call: TRBJ2-1
cdr3_aa: CASSFTSGYNEQFF

v_call: TRBV29-1
j_call: TRBJ2-1
cdr3_aa: CSVDRLVYNEQFF

v_call: TRBV7-4
j_call: TRBJ2-1
cdr3_aa: CASSWGLAGDHEQFF

v_call: TRBV28
j_call: TRBJ1-1
cdr3_aa: CASSLYAGHAFF

v_call: TRBV7-2
j_call: TRBJ2-2
cdr3_aa: CASSSGGSTGELFF

v_call: TRBV28
j_call: TRBJ1-4
cdr3_aa: CASSLTGGFILEKLFF

v_call: TRBV28
j_call: TRBJ2-7
cdr3_aa: CASSSTGGLAYEQYF

v_call: TRBV6-4
j_call: TRBJ2-2
cdr3_aa: CASSTQGGTSTGELFF

v_call: TRBV5-4
j_call: TRBJ2-1
cdr3_aa: CASSSGLAGGNEQFF

v_call: TRBV19
j_call: TRBJ2-7
cdr3_aa: CASSAEGFEQYF

v_call: TRBV14
j_call: TRBJ1-2
cdr3_aa: CASSLGQGYGYTF

v_call: TRBV5-5
j_call: TRBJ1-4
cdr3_aa: CASSLEQGEGEKLFF

v_call: TRBV11-3
j_call: TRBJ1-1
cdr3_aa: CASSLVSYEAFF

v_call: TRBV7-2
j_call: TRBJ1-5
cdr3_aa: CASSLGREPQHF

v_call: TRBV5-1
j_call: TRBJ1-4
cdr3_aa: CASSRDRGSTNEKLFF

v_call: TRBV10-3
j_call: TRBJ1-3
cdr3_aa: CAISRGVSGNTIYF

v_call: TRBV5-1
j_call: TRBJ1-3
cdr3_aa: CASSPSITGTGNTIYF

v_call: TRBV4-1
j_call: TRBJ2-5
cdr3_aa: CASSQARGGSEQYF

v_call: TRBV28
j_call: TRBJ2-7
cdr3_aa: CASSFVLPGTYEQYF

v_call: TRBV18
j_call: TRBJ1-3
cdr3_aa: CASSPTAIGNTIYF

v_call: TRBV5-4
j_call: TRBJ2-3
cdr3_aa: CASSPRLAVISDTQYF

v_call: TRBV2
j_call: TRBJ2-7
cdr3_aa: CASFRDRAYEQYF

v_call: TRBV19
j_call: TRBJ1-2
cdr3_aa: CASNTGTGGRPGGYTF

v_call: TRBV5-1
j_call: TRBJ2-2
cdr3_aa: CASSLGTYTGELFF

v_call: TRBV27
j_call: TRBJ2-1
cdr3_aa: CASSLPGYHEQFF

v_call: TRBV19
j_call: TRBJ1-1
cdr3_aa: CASRGPEAFF

v_call: TRBV7-9
j_call: TRBJ2-5
cdr3_aa: CASSSPTSGRETQYF

v_call: TRBV4-1
j_call: TRBJ2-3
cdr3_aa: CASSLGLAGVITDTQYF

v_call: TRBV5-1
j_call: TRBJ2-3
cdr3_aa: CASSLGGRASTDTQYF

v_call: TRBV1
j_call: TRBJ2-1
cdr3_aa: CTSSPPGLPLKFYNEQFF

v_call: TRBV6-1
j_call: TRBJ1-4
cdr3_aa: CASSEEAGGSEKLFF

v_call: TRBV2
j_call: TRBJ2-1
cdr3_aa: CARGGLGGEQFF

v_call: TRBV27
j_call: TRBJ1-1
cdr3_aa: CASSIDRNTEAFF

v_call: TRBV7-3
j_call: TRBJ1-2
cdr3_aa: CASSQTGGYGYTF

v_call: TRBV2
j_call: TRBJ1-1
cdr3_aa: CASSPGGQYTEAFF